The subject of this entry is one TCR beta chain. Its specificity is unknown. The data belong to a study of T-cell reconstitution after alpha-beta-depleted transplantation in children. Study results and limitations: T cells produced anew were the main source of T-cell counts and diversity one year after transplant. Alpha-beta T cells about two months after transplant reportedly derived from several hundred expanded graft clones. It was surviving recipient T cells and thymic progenitors that gave some patients high TCRbeta diversity at day 60.

Using unique molecular identifiers, the investigators prepared the TCRbeta library. TCRdb processed the PCR reads anew with MiXCR; each CDR3 protein has one entry. The sample has about 980,000 distinct CDR3 sequences; about 26% are singletons. The CDR3 has 19 residues. V was cut by 2 bases and J by 0 bases, with 22 bases left in between. Germline CDR1 reads SGHVS; CDR2 reads FQNEAQ. The source was PBMCs, mostly from graft donor cells, collected 360 days after TCRalphabeta/CD19-depleted stem cell transplant. The rearrangement joins TRBV7-8 to TRBJ2-5, with a weak D call TRBD1 (6 bases). The origin of this receptor is a boy in the first two years of life who had a stem cell transplant for SCID, so the T cells may come from the graft donor. CDR3 sequence reads: CASSLRRIRDTEYQETQYF. CDR3 in DNA: TGTGCCAGCAGCTTACGTCGGATCCGGGACACCGAGTACCAAGAGACCCAGTACTTC. The entire variable domain, with the rest obtained from reference TRBV7-8 and TRBJ2-5, is as follows: GAGVSQSPRYKVAKRGQDVALRCDPISGHVSLFWYQQALGQGPEFLTYFQNEAQLDKSGLPSDRFFAERPEGSVSTLKIQRTQQEDSAVYLCASSLRRIRDTEYQETQYFGPGTRLLVL.